This T cell receptor beta chain was obtained from a study of regulatory T cells in long-lasting Graves disease. This clonotype was counted a few times. Time point defined: persistent/refractory GD, antithyroid drugs over 5 years with positive TRAb. PBMCs were the source of the RNA used for TCR sequencing. iRepertoire HTBI primers and Arm-PCR of CDR3 regions built TCR beta libraries. TCRdb reprocessed the multiplex PCR reads with MiXCR, giving one entry per CDR3 protein. The data show about 340,000 distinct CDR3 sequences, with roughly a fifth seen just once and roughly 29% held by the top ten. This TCR came from a female donor with Graves disease. The sequencing here drew on peripheral blood mononuclear cells (PBMCs), taken when the disease was refractory, from a patient treated with antithyroid drugs.

CDR3 sequence (DNA): TGTGCCAGCAGTACTCCCTCCCAAGAGACCCAGTACTTC. Its protein product is CASSTPSQETQYF. The chain combines TRBV27 with TRBJ2-5; D remains unclear. The CDR3 runs 13 residues. Germline-derived CDR1 and CDR2 are MNHEY and SMNVEV (reference sequence). V dropped 5 bases and J dropped 1 base, with 8 bases sitting between them.